This TCR beta chain was identified during a study of blood T cell repertoires in COVID-19. Per the study methods: Counts of nucleated cells, estimated from reference gene primer amplification, were obtained. Only in-frame clones appear in the TCRdb table, and some are missing; sequencing was by immunoSEQ multiplex PCR. V, J and clone size were drawn from that table, and D and trimming were deduced from the DNA. The sample lists some 200,000 clones, about 89% seen once, with 2.5% in the top ten. The TCR was taken from a man aged 35 to 55 with active or convalescent COVID-19. The sample taken for sequencing was peripheral blood.

The CDR3 DNA reads as TGTGCCATCAGTGAGCCCCCGGGACAGGGGGAGGAGACCCAGTACTTC. Protein: CAISEPPGQGEETQYF. This chain joins TRBV10-3 and TRBJ2-5; 11 bases map to TRBD1. In germline, CDR1 is ENHRY, CDR2 SYGVKD. Trimming removed 2 bases from V and 5 bases from J; junction bases left unmatched: 7. The CDR3 is made up of 16 amino acids.